A single sample is the source of the 30 T cell receptor beta chains below, sequenced in a study of blood T cells in healthy people across ages (dated by TCRdb to about 2015). Library prep was done by 5' RACE. TCRdb names Illumina HiSeq 2500 as the instrument used. A second roughly 6 to 11 cycle PCR used a sample-barcoded 5' primer and a J-beta primer mix. TCRdb trimmed the raw reads at Q25, called clones with MiXCR and kept productive beta chains. Each CDR3 protein gets just one entry, which takes the most common genes and DNA from the rows behind it. The sample yields hundreds of thousands of distinct CDR3 sequences; roughly three fifths were counted once. The biggest ten clones account for around 24% of the sample. The sequencing sample was made of blood. The receptors come from a man aged 35 to 55 in good health.

This rearrangement joins TRBV15 to TRBJ2-1, with 8 nucleotides matching TRBD1. Germline V gives CDR1 LNHNV, CDR2 YYDKDF (reference sequence). Trimming took 5 bases from V and 6 from J; bases not matched to a gene: 3. CDR3 length: 13 amino acids. DNA of the CDR3: TGTGCCACCAGCGTGGACAGGGCCAATGAGCAGTTCTTC. Residues: CATSVDRANEQFF.

This clonotype appeared a few times. The rearrangement uses TRBV25-1 and TRBJ2-2; D might be TRBD2 (6 bases). CDR1 and CDR2 (germline): MGHDK, SYGVNS. Trimming removed 7 bases at V and 5 bases at J, with 11 bases between. The length of the CDR3 is 13 residues. CDR3 residues: CASTGVMTGELFF. CDR3 coding DNA: TGTGCCAGCACGGGAGTAATGACCGGGGAGCTGTTTTTT.

This clonotype was observed once. This sequence joins TRBV4-1 and TRBJ1-2; D is uncertain. Germline V gives CDR1 MGHRA, CDR2 YSYEKL. Trimming took 0 bases from V and 13 from J, leaving 12 bases between them. This CDR3 has 12 amino acids. CDR3 region: CASSQDSSNPTF. The CDR3 coding sequence is TGCGCCAGCAGCCAAGATTCGAGCAACCCCACCTTC.

This clonotype was seen a handful of times. The chain is built from TRBV6-6 and TRBJ2-1; 7 nucleotides align to TRBD2. Germline CDR1 MNHNY, CDR2 SVGAGI (reference sequence). This CDR3 has 12 residues. With 5 bases clipped from V and 13 bases from J, the junction kept 8 bases outside the gene matches. CDR3 sequence (DNA): TGTGCCAGCAGTATACCGAGCGGGAAACAGTTCTTC. Encoded protein: CASSIPSGKQFF.

The gene calls are TRBV13 and TRBJ2-1; 10 bases align to TRBD2. The J call may be incorrect, as the DNA end agrees better with TRBJ2-7. In germline, CDR1 is PRHDT, CDR2 FYEKMQ (reference sequence). The CDR3 has 17 amino acids. CDR3 region: CASSLGLAGGPYNEQYF. The CDR3 DNA is TGTGCCAGCAGCTTAGGGTTAGCGGGGGGACCCTACAATGAGCAGTACTTC.

This clonotype has only a few counts. For the CDR3, the DNA is TGTGCCAGCCACCGGGACAGAGGGACTAATGGCTACACCTTC. It translates to CASHRDRGTNGYTF. The chain carries TRBV6-2 or TRBV6-3 and TRBJ1-2; 7 nucleotides align to TRBD1. Germline values: CDR1 MNHEY, CDR2 SVGEGT. CDR3 length: 14 residues. V was clipped by 8 bases and J by 6 bases; unmatched bases: 12.

This clonotype was seen only a few times. This chain connects TRBV29-1 to TRBJ2-1, with 10 bases lining up with TRBD1. Germline V CDR1 and CDR2: SQVTM, ANQGSEA. This CDR3 spans 13 amino acids. V dropped 6 bases and J dropped 3; count of bases not matched to a gene: 2. The CDR3 protein is CSVGDRGYNEQFF. The CDR3, as DNA: TGCAGCGTCGGGGACAGGGGCTACAATGAGCAGTTCTTC.

The chain has TRBV6-2 or TRBV6-3 and TRBJ2-2; 9 bases match TRBD1. Germline trimming cut 2 bases from V and 7 bases from J; bases unmatched to any gene: 5. Germline loops: CDR1 MNHEY, CDR2 SVGEGT. The CDR3 covers 15 residues. The chain's CDR3 is CASSYQGQGIGELFF. CDR3 bases: TGTGCCAGCAGTTACCAAGGACAGGGGATCGGGGAGCTGTTTTTT.

V and J are TRBV20-1 and TRBJ2-7; 7 nucleotides line up with TRBD2. Germline V gene lookup returns CDR1 DFQATT and CDR2 SNEGSKA (reference sequence). The V segment lost 4 bases and the J segment 0 bases; nucleotides outside the gene matches: 9. There are 15 residues in the CDR3. CDR3 in amino acids: CSANILAAPSYEQYF. As DNA, the CDR3 is TGCAGTGCTAATATCCTAGCGGCCCCCTCCTACGAGCAGTACTTC.

In its sample, this clonotype was seen a few times. The chain couples TRBV28 to TRBJ2-5, with TRBD2 as a possible D gene (5 bases). The J call is in doubt because the DNA end fits TRBJ2-7 better. The CDR3 loop spans 13 amino acids. CDR1 is MDHEN and CDR2 is SYDVKM in the germline V gene. CDR3 nucleotides: TGTGCCAGCAGTCGGGGTCACCCCTACGAGCAGTACTTC. Encoded protein: CASSRGHPYEQYF.

This chain links TRBV12-3 or TRBV12-4 with TRBJ1-6; 7 positions agree with TRBD1. The CDR3 consists of 16 residues. The junction had 8 bases not matched to a gene; V was cut back by 2 bases and J by 7 bases. CDR3 amino acids: CASSLIPGQLNSPLHF. CDR3 sequence (DNA): TGTGCCAGCAGTTTAATTCCGGGACAGCTGAATTCACCCCTCCACTTT.

This chain links TRBV7-3 with TRBJ2-3, with TRBD1 matching 10 bases. V shed 4 bases, J shed 12 bases, and the junction held 19 bases outside the gene matches. Looked up from germline, CDR1 is SGHTA and CDR2 is FQGTGA. There are 17 residues in the CDR3. The CDR3 protein is CASSSVPPGQGLILQYF. CDR3 nucleotide sequence: TGTGCCAGCAGCTCCGTCCCTCCGGGACAGGGGCTCATACTCCAGTATTTT.

This sequence joins TRBV12-1 and TRBJ1-5; TRBD1, the table's D call, lacks a check against the DNA. TRBV12-1 is tagged as a pseudogene. The CDR3 sequence is 14 residues long. Here the CDR3 DNA reads TGTGCCACCCGGGGGAGGGGCGGCAATCAGCCCCAGCATTTT. It translates to CATRGRGGNQPQHF.

This clonotype was detected only once. The chain is built from TRBV12-3 or TRBV12-4 and TRBJ2-2; D uncertain. The length of the CDR3 is 12 residues. The V and J ends lost 5 bases and 5 bases respectively, with 6 bases between them. In DNA, the CDR3 is TGTGCCAGCAGTGTACAAACCGGGGAGCTGTTTTTT. Protein product: CASSVQTGELFF.

Here the CDR3 DNA reads TGTGCCAGCAGCAAACCGGACAGGGGGCGCTTCACAGATACGCAGTATTTT. Translation gives CASSKPDRGRFTDTQYF. The chain couples TRBV21-1 to TRBJ2-3; the table's D call of TRBD1 was not tested on the DNA. TRBV21-1 is a listed pseudogene. This CDR3 has 17 residues.

A remark on this clonotype: The junction shows a germline mismatch at one end, possibly a read error. The chain couples TRBV6-5 to TRBJ2-1; 11 bases are shared with TRBD2. The CDR3 spans 13 residues. The germline gives CDR1 MNHEY, CDR2 SVGAGI. This CDR3 reads CARSYTGLAAQFF. CDR3 in DNA: TGTGCCCGCAGTTACACGGGACTAGCGGCTCAGTTCTTC.

This clonotype has more than one count but fewer than ten. The chain has TRBV28 and TRBJ1-2, with D hard to call. Germline lookup yields CDR1 MDHEN and CDR2 SYDVKM. V was cut by 8 bases and J by 3 bases, with 10 bases left in between. There are 12 residues in the CDR3. CDR3: CASLSQDYGYTF. CDR3 nucleotides: TGTGCCAGCCTGTCCCAGGACTATGGCTACACCTTC.

The chain couples TRBV20-1 to TRBJ2-7, with 14 bases fitting TRBD2. The J call may be in error: the DNA end matches TRBJ2-5 better. The CDR3 spans 17 residues. The germline CDR1 and CDR2 sequences are DFQATT and SNEGSKA (reference sequence). The CDR3 sequence is CSARDLYGLAGGETQYF. In DNA, the CDR3 is TGCAGTGCTAGAGATCTGTATGGACTAGCGGGAGGAGAGACCCAGTACTTC.

Only a few counts were recorded for this clonotype. The chain carries TRBV4-3 and TRBJ2-7; 10 nucleotides align to TRBD2. CDR3 size: 16 residues. The germline CDR1 and CDR2 sequences are LGHNA and YSLEER. V lost 1 base, J lost 0 bases, and 3 bases stayed unmatched. The CDR3 sequence: CASSQGLAGNSYEQYF. CDR3 sequence (DNA): TGCGCCAGCAGCCAAGGACTAGCGGGCAACTCCTACGAGCAGTACTTC.

The chain employs TRBV6-1 and TRBJ1-1; D is unresolved. The length of the CDR3 is 15 residues. Deletions cut 3 bases from V and 1 base from J, with 12 bases between. CDR1 MNHNS and CDR2 SASEGT come from the germline V gene. The CDR3 DNA follows: TGTGCCAGCAGTGAGCCCTACAGTGGGAACACTGAAGCTTTCTTT. It encodes CASSEPYSGNTEAFF.

The rearrangement uses TRBV5-1 and TRBJ2-1, with TRBD2 as a possible D gene (6 bases). The V end lost 5 bases, the J end lost 6 bases, and 15 bases lay between the germline ends. Germline assignment: CDR1 SGHRS and CDR2 YFSETQ. The CDR3 is made up of 14 amino acids. CDR3 residues: CASRPRRVGNEQFF. CDR3 DNA sequence: TGCGCCAGCAGGCCTAGGAGGGTCGGCAATGAGCAGTTCTTC.

The rearrangement links TRBV29-1 to TRBJ1-1, with D unresolved. Trimming removed 5 bases from V and 4 bases from J, with 8 bases in between. The CDR3 sequence is 11 residues long. In germline, CDR1 is SQVTM, CDR2 ANQGSEA. DNA for the CDR3: TGCAGCGTTTCCCGGAGCACTGAAGCTTTCTTT. It encodes CSVSRSTEAFF.

The genes are TRBV20-1 and TRBJ1-2; 8 bases fit TRBD1. The CDR3 sequence is 15 residues long. Germline CDR1 is DFQATT and CDR2 is SNEGSKA (reference sequence). Trimming removed 7 bases from V and 8 bases from J; junction bases left unmatched: 18. In DNA, the CDR3 is TGCAGTGTTAGGGGGAGTGGACAGGGTTTTACGGGCTACACCTTC. It is translated as CSVRGSGQGFTGYTF.

This rearrangement joins TRBV27 to TRBJ2-7; D unresolved. Germline assignment: CDR1 MNHEY and CDR2 SMNVEV (reference sequence). The CDR3 length is 15 residues. Trimming shortened V by 2 bases and J by 7 bases, and 18 bases separated the two germline ends. The DNA of the CDR3 is TGTGCCAGCAGTTTAGGGTTTGATAGGCACAATGAGCAGTACTTC. This sequence encodes CASSLGFDRHNEQYF.

This chain links TRBV28 with TRBJ2-3, with unresolved D. Looked up from germline, CDR1 is MDHEN and CDR2 is SYDVKM. The V and J ends lost 6 bases and 7 bases respectively, with 8 bases between them. CDR3 length equals 11 residues. DNA for the CDR3: TGTGCCAGCAGCCAAGTCCATACGCAGTATTTT. It specifies CASSQVHTQYF. The complete variable domain, with remaining parts taken from reference TRBV28 and TRBJ2-3, reads DVKVTQSSRYLVKRTGEKVFLECVQDMDHENMFWYRQDPGLGLRLIYFSYDVKMKEKGDIPEGYSVSREKKERFSLILESASTNQTSMYLCASSQVHTQYFGPGTRLTVL.

In its sample, this clonotype was seen a few times. The chain employs TRBV7-2 and TRBJ2-1; D is possibly TRBD1 (6 bases). The CDR3 runs to 18 residues. Germline loops: CDR1 SGHTA, CDR2 FQGNSA. The germline V and J ends were trimmed by 0 bases and 7 bases, with 22 bases remaining between them. CDR3 in DNA: TGTGCCAGCAGCTTAGCGTTGGCTTCGGGGACAAGGAATAATGAGCAGTTCTTC. Translated: CASSLALASGTRNNEQFF.

The rearrangement uses TRBV12-3 or TRBV12-4 and TRBJ2-1; TRBD2 matches 8 bases. The CDR3 totals 14 residues. The trim removed 4 bases at V and 6 bases at J, leaving 5 bases unmatched. CDR3 nucleotide sequence: TGTGCCAGCAGTTGGGCGGGAGGAGGCAATGAGCAGTTCTTC. This codes for CASSWAGGGNEQFF.

The chain combines TRBV5-1 with TRBJ2-1, with 7 bases lining up with TRBD1. Germline CDR1 reads SGHRS; CDR2 reads YFSETQ. V was pared by 4 bases and J by 12 bases, with 13 bases of the junction left unmatched. The CDR3 runs to 14 residues. CDR3 amino acids: CASSPGQIPSGQFF. DNA of the CDR3: TGCGCCAGCAGCCCGGGACAGATACCTTCTGGGCAGTTCTTC.

The gene calls are TRBV27 and TRBJ1-4; D is undetermined. This CDR3 region has 13 residues. The germline gives CDR1 MNHEY, CDR2 SMNVEV (reference sequence). The V gene lost 3 bases and the J gene lost 8 bases, with 10 bases spanning the gap. CDR3 sequence (DNA): TGTGCCAGCAGTTTGTGGGTGGGCGAAAAACTGTTTTTT. It translates to CASSLWVGEKLFF.

The gene calls are TRBV11-2 and TRBJ1-6; unclear D gene. CDR3 length: 15 residues. Germline V lookup: CDR1 SGHAT, CDR2 FQNNGV. V lost 7 bases, J lost 2 bases, and 12 bases lay in between. CDR3 region: CASTREDAYNSPLHF. DNA of the CDR3: TGTGCCAGCACTCGTGAGGACGCCTATAATTCACCCCTCCACTTT.